The T cell receptor (beta chain) described here comes from a study of blood T cell repertoires in COVID-19. The V gene's germline CDR1 is SGDLS and CDR2 YYNGEE. The CDR3 is 13 residues long. Trimming left V 4 bases short and J 6 bases short, with 13 bases between. The assay was immunoSEQ multiplex PCR, and TCRdb's table has in-frame clones only and misses some. The top ten hold roughly 11% of the sample, which has roughly 180,000 clones, 80% to 90% seen once. The sequence was obtained from a woman in her thirties or forties with COVID-19, enrolled during active disease. The chain carries TRBV9 and TRBJ1-1; D call uncertain. Material for sequencing was peripheral blood. DNA for the CDR3: TGTGCCAGCAGCCCCGCGGGATCGGCTGAAGCTTTCTTT. Amino acids: CASSPAGSAEAFF.